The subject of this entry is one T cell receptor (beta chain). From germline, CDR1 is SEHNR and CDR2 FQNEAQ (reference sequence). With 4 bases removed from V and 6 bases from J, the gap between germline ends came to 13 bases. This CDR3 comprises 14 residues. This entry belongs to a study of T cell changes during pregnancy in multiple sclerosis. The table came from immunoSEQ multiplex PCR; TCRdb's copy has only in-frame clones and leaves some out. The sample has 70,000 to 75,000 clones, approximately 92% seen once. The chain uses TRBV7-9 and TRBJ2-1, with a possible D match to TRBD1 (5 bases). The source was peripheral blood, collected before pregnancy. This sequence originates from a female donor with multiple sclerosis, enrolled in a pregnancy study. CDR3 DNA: TGTGCCAGCAGCTATCGACAGCCACCCAATGAGCAGTTCTTC. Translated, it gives CASSYRQPPNEQFF.